This T cell receptor (beta chain) was documented in a study of T cells in narcolepsy. Study context: Enrolled donors included narcolepsy type 1 or type 2 patients and healthy controls. Study-wide results and limits: Autoreactive clone sequences were missing from some blood memory CD4+ repertoires. HCRT-specific and TRIB2-specific autoreactive clonotypes appeared among same-patient CSF and blood CD4+ clonotypes. Autoreactive clonotypes reportedly recurred in blood of same and different patients, not controls.

The protocol was immunoSEQ multiplex PCR, while the TCRdb copy is restricted to in-frame clones and leaves out a portion. Among 25,000 or so clones listed, approximately 85% were seen once. CDR1 and CDR2 (germline): SGDLS, YYNGEE. The CDR3 consists of 16 residues. V dropped 4 bases and J dropped 1 base, with 15 bases sitting between them. In the case of this clone: Its specificity is unknown.

This sequence joins TRBV9 and TRBJ1-3; TRBD1 might be the D (5 bases). This TCR was recovered from a human donor in good health. Source material: memory (CD45RA-) CD4+ T cells from blood. In DNA form, the CDR3 reads TGTGCCAGCAGCCTCGCGGGGGAGGGGTCTGGAAACACCATATATTTT. Translation gives CASSLAGEGSGNTIYF.